The 10 T cell receptor beta chains reported below all come from one sample, sequenced in a study of human T cells and chemical hapten exposure. MiXCR, run by TCRdb on the RACE reads, gives a single entry per CDR3 protein. The sample lists nearly 110,000 distinct CDR3 sequences, about 12% seen once, with over 1.5% in the top ten. Time point in this sample: pre-sensitization, week 0. Treatment meaning: therapeutic diphenylcyclopropenone sensitization with weekly scalp DPC. This specimen was whole blood, taken in connection with sensitization to the hapten diphenylcyclopropenone (DPC). The receptors were gathered from a woman aged 45-59 years with alopecia areata. Some clones in this sample may be carry-over from other donors' samples.

This clonotype showed up just a few times. The rearrangement links TRBV13 to TRBJ2-1; unclear D gene. Germline V CDR1 and CDR2: PRHDT, FYEKMQ (reference sequence). CDR3 size: 15 residues. V dropped 1 base and J dropped 6 bases, with 13 bases sitting between them. CDR3 loop: CASSLADHPTNEQFF. CDR3 nucleotide sequence: TGTGCCAGCAGCTTAGCGGACCACCCAACCAATGAGCAGTTCTTC.

This clonotype was detected only a few times. The chain is built from TRBV3-1 and TRBJ1-1; 7 nucleotides match TRBD1. Germline CDR1 is LGHDT and CDR2 is YNNKEL (reference sequence). Trimming cost V 4 bases and J 6 bases; bases outside gene matches: 2. This CDR3 region has 12 residues. This CDR3 reads CASSLQGAEAFF. The CDR3 bases are TGTGCCAGCAGCCTGCAGGGGGCTGAAGCTTTCTTT.

This clonotype has a handful of counts. The rearrangement joins TRBV6-1 to TRBJ2-1; 9 nucleotides line up with TRBD2. This CDR3 comprises 15 residues. The germline V gene encodes CDR1 MNHNS and CDR2 SASEGT. J lost 8 bases, V lost 1 base, and 6 bases had no gene match. The CDR3, as DNA: TGTGCCAGCAGTGAAGATGGCGGGGGGGCCGATGAGCAGTTCTTC. Residues: CASSEDGGGADEQFF.

This clonotype was detected ten times or more. The rearrangement uses TRBV28 and TRBJ2-1; 10 positions agree with TRBD2. CDR3 size: 18 residues. Trimming cost V 1 base and J 4 bases; bases outside gene matches: 10. Germline CDR1 is MDHEN and CDR2 is SYDVKM. Here the CDR3 reads CASSLSGLAGDSYNEQFF. The CDR3 DNA reads TGTGCCAGCAGTTTATCAGGGCTAGCGGGAGATTCTTACAATGAGCAGTTCTTC.

This clonotype was observed at least ten times. The chain recombines TRBV28 with TRBJ1-1; D is undetermined. CDR3 length: 12 amino acids. CDR1 and CDR2 (germline): MDHEN, SYDVKM. With 5 bases removed from V and 6 bases from J, the gap between germline ends came to 10 bases. CDR3 residues: CASSLLSAEAFF. The CDR3 nucleotides are TGTGCCAGCAGTCTCCTTTCGGCTGAAGCTTTCTTT.

The chain recombines TRBV21-1 with TRBJ2-5; the table's TRBD2 call for D was not verified on the DNA. TRBV21-1 is a listed pseudogene. This CDR3 has 14 residues. CDR3 DNA sequence: TGTGCCAGCAGCGGTAGCGGGACCGGGGAGACCCAGTACTTC. The encoded protein is CASSGSGTGETQYF.

This clonotype was found many times. This rearrangement joins TRBV4-3 to TRBJ1-5; D gene unclear. The ends were cut back, 0 bases at V and 3 bases at J, with 9 bases in the middle. Germline V lookup: CDR1 LGHNA, CDR2 YSLEER. This CDR3 has 15 amino acids. The CDR3 DNA reads TGCGCCAGCAGCCAAGATAGTGGTTCCAATCAGCCCCAGCATTTT. Translated, it gives CASSQDSGSNQPQHF.

The chain joins TRBV10-2 to TRBJ1-2; 7 bases are a match to TRBD1. Trimming cost V 7 bases and J 8 bases; bases outside gene matches: 10. CDR1 and CDR2 (germline): WSHSY, SAAADI. The CDR3 is made up of 13 amino acids. CDR3 coding DNA: TGCGCCAGCACCCTAGGGGGCACTGGCGGCTACACCTTC. Translated, it gives CASTLGGTGGYTF.

This clonotype was seen a handful of times. This may be a read error, as it is one base from a much larger clone. V is TRBV2 and J is TRBJ1-5, with TRBD1 as a possible D gene (5 bases). The length of the CDR3 is 13 residues. The germline gives CDR1 SNHLY, CDR2 FYNNEI. The CDR3 spells CASCDSVNQPQHF. CDR3 nucleotide sequence: TGTGCCAGCTGTGACAGCGTCAATCAGCCCCAGCATTTT.

This clonotype was observed many times. This chain connects TRBV7-9 to TRBJ2-6; D call uncertain. Looked up from germline, CDR1 is SEHNR and CDR2 is FQNEAQ (reference sequence). CDR3 size: 14 residues. V lost 1 base to trimming and J lost 0 bases, with 1 base between them. CDR3 in amino acids: CASSLVSGANVLTF. The CDR3 DNA follows: TGTGCCAGCAGCTTAGTCTCTGGGGCCAACGTCCTGACTTTC.